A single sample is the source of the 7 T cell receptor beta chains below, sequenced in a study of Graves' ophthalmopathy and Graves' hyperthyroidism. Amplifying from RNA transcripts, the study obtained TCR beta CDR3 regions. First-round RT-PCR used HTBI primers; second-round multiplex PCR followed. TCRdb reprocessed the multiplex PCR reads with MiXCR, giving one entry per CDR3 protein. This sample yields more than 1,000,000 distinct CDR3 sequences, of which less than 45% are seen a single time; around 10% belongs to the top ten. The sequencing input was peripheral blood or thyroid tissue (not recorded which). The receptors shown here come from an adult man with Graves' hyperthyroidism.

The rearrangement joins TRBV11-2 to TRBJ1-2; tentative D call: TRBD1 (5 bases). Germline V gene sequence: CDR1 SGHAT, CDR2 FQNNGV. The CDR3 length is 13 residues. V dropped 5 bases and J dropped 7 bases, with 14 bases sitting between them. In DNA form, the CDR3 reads TGTGCCAGCAGCACCGGGGAGGGGCTTGGCTACACCTTC. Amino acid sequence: CASSTGEGLGYTF.

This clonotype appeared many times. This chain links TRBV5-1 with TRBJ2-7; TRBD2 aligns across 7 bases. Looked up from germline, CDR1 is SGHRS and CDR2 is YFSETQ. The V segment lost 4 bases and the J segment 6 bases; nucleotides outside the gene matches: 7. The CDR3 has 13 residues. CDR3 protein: CASSTTSVGEQYF. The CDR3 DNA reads TGCGCCAGCAGCACAACTAGCGTGGGCGAGCAGTACTTC.

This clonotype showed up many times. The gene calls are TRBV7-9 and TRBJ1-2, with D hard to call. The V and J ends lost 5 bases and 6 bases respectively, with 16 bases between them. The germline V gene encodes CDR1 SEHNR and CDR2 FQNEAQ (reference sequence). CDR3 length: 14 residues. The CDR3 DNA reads TGTGCCAGCAGCCATGAGAGCAGGTTCCATGGCTACACCTTC. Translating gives CASSHESRFHGYTF.

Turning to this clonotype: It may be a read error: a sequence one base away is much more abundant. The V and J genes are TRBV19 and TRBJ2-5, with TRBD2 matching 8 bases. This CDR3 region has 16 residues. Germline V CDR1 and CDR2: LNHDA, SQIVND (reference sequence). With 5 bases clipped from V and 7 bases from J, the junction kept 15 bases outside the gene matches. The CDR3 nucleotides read TGTGCCAGTAGTCCCCCCTCGGGACGGGGGGGAGGGACCCAGTACTTC. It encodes CASSPPSGRGGGTQYF.

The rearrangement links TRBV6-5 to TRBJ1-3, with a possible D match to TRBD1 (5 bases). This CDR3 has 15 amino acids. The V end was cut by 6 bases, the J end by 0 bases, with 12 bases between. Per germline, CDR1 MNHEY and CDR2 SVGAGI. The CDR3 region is CASRTTANSGNTIYF. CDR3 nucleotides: TGTGCCAGCAGGACGACAGCGAACTCTGGAAACACCATATATTTT.

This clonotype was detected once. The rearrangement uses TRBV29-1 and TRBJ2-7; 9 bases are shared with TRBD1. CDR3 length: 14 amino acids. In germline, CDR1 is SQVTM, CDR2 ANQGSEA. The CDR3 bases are TGCAGTTCAAACCGGGACAGGGTCCCCTACGAGCAGTACTTC. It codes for CSSNRDRVPYEQYF.

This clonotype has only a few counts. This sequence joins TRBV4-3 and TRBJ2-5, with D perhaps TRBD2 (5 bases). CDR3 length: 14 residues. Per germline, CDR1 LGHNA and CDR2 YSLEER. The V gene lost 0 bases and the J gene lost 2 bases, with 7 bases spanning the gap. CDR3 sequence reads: CASSQDSDQETQYF. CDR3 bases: TGCGCCAGCAGCCAAGATAGCGATCAAGAGACCCAGTACTTC.